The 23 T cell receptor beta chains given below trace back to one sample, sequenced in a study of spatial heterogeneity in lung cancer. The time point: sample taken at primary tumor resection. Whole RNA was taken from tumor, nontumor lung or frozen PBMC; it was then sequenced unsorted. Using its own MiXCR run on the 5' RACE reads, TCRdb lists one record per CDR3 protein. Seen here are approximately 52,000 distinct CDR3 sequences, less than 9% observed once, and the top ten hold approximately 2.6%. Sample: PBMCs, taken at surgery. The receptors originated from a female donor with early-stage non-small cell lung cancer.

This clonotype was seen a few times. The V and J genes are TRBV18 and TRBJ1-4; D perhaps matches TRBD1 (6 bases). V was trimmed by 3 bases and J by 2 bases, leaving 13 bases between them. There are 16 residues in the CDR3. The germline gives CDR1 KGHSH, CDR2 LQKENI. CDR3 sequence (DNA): TGTGCCAGCTCACCTATCGGACAGCGGACTAATGAAAAACTGTTTTTT. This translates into CASSPIGQRTNEKLFF.

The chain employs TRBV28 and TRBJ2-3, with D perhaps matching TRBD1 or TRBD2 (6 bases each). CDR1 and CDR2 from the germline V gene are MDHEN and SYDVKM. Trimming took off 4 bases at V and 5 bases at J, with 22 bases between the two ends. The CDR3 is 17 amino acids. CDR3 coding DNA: TGTGCCAGCAGTTCACCCATCAAGGGGGAGGTGGTAGATACGCAGTATTTT. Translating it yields CASSSPIKGEVVDTQYF.

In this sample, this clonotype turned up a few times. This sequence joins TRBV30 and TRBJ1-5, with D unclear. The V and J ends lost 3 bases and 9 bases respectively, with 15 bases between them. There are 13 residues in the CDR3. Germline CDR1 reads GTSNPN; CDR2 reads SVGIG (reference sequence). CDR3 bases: TGTGCCTGGAGCATCAGCCCTCCTCGGCCCCAGCATTTT. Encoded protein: CAWSISPPRPQHF.

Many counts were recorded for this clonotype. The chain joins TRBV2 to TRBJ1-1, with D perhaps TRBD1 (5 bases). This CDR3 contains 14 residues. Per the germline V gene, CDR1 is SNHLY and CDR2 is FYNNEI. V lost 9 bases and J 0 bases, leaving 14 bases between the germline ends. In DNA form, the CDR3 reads TGTGCCAGGGAAGTGCAGGGTCTGAACACTGAAGCTTTCTTT. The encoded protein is CAREVQGLNTEAFF.

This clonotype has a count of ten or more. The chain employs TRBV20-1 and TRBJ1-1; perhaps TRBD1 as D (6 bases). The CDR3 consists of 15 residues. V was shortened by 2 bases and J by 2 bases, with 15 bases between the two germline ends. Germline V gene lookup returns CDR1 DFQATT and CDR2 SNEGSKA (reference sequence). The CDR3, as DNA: TGCAGTGCTAGAAGGCAGGCGGGGGGCAACACTGAAGCTTTCTTT. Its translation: CSARRQAGGNTEAFF.

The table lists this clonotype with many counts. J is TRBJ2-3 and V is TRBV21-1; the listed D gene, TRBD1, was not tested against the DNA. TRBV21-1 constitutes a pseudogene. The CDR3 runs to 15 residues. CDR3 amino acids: CASRNRGRGYDTQYF. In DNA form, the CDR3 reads TGTGCCAGCAGGAACAGGGGGCGCGGGTACGATACGCAGTATTTT.

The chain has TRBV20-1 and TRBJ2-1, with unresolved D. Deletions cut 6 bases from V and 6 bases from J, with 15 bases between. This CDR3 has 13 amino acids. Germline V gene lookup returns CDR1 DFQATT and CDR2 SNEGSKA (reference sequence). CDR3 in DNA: TGCAGTGCCCACGTGTGGACCTCCAATGAGCAGTTCTTC. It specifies CSAHVWTSNEQFF.

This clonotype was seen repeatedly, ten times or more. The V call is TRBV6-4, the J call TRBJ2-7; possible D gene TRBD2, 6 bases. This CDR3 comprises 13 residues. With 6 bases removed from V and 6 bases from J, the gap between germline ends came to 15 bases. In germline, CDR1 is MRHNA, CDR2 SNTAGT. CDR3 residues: CASSLSSVSEQYF. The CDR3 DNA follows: TGTGCCAGCAGCCTCTCTAGCGTTTCCGAGCAGTACTTC.

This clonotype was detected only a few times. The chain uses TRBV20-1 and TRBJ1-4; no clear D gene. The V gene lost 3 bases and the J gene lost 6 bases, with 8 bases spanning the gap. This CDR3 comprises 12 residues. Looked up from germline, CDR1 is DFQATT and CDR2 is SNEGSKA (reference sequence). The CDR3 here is CSARRDDEKLFF. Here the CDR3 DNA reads TGCAGTGCTAGGAGGGATGATGAAAAACTGTTTTTT.

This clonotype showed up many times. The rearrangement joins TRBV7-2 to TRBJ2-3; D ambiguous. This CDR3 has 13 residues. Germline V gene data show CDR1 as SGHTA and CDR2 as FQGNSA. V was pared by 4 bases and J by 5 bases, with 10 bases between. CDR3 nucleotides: TGTGCCAGCAGCTCCCGACCCAGAGATACGCAGTATTTT. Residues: CASSSRPRDTQYF. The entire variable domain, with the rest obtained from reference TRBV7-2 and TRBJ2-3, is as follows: GAGVSQSPSNKVTEKGKDVELRCDPISGHTALYWYRQSLGQGLEFLIYFQGNSAPDKSGLPSDRFSAERTGGSVSTLTIQRTQQEDSAVYLCASSSRPRDTQYFGPGTRLTVL.

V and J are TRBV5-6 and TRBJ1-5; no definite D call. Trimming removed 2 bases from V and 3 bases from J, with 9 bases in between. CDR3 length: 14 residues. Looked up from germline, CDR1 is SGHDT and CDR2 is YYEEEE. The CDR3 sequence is CASSFGGTNQPQHF. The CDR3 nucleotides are TGTGCCAGCAGCTTTGGAGGTACCAATCAGCCCCAGCATTTT.

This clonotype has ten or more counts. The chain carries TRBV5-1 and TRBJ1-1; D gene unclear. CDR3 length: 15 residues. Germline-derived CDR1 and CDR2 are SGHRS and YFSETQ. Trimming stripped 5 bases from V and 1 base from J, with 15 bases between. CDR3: CASSKDQKSNTEAFF. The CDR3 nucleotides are TGCGCCAGCAGTAAGGACCAGAAGTCGAACACTGAAGCTTTCTTT.

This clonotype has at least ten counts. The CDR3 protein is CASSTYRGSYNEQFF. The CDR3 nucleotides read TGTGCCAGTAGTACCTACAGGGGGTCCTACAATGAGCAGTTCTTC. The chain combines TRBV19 with TRBJ2-1; 8 positions agree with TRBD1. The CDR3 totals 15 residues. Trimming cost V 4 bases and J 1 base; bases outside gene matches: 3. Germline V gives CDR1 LNHDA, CDR2 SQIVND (reference sequence).

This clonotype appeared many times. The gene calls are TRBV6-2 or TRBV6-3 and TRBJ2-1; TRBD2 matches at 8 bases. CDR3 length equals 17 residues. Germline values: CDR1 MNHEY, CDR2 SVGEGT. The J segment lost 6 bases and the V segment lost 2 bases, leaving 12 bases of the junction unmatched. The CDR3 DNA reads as TGTGCCAGCAGTTACGGACGGGGGGGGCAATATCCCAATGAGCAGTTCTTC. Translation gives CASSYGRGGQYPNEQFF.

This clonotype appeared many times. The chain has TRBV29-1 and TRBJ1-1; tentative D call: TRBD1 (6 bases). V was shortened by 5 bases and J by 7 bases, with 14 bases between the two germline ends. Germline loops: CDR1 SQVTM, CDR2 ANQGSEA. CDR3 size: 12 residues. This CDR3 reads CSVSTGYGEAFF. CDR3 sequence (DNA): TGCAGCGTTTCAACAGGGTATGGTGAAGCTTTCTTT.

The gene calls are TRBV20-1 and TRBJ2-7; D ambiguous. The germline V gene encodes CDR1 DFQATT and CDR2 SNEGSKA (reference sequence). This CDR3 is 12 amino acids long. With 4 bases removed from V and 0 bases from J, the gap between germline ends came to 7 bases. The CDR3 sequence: CSATRSSYEQYF. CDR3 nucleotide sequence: TGCAGTGCTACAAGGAGCTCCTACGAGCAGTACTTC.

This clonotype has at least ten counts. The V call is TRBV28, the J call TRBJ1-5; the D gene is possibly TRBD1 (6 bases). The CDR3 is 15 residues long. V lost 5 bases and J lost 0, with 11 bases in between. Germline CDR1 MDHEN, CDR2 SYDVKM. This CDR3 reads CASSGTPTSNQPQHF. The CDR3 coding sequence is TGTGCCAGCAGTGGGACACCCACTAGCAATCAGCCCCAGCATTTT. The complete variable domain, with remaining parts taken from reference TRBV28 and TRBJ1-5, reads DVKVTQSSRYLVKRTGEKVFLECVQDMDHENMFWYRQDPGLGLRLIYFSYDVKMKEKGDIPEGYSVSREKKERFSLILESASTNQTSMYLCASSGTPTSNQPQHFGDGTRLSIL.

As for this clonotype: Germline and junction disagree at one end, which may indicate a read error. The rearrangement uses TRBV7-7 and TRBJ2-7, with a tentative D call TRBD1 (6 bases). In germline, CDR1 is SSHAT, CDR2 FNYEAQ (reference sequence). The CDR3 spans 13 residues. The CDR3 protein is CASSPDRSREQYF. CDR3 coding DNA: TGTGCTAGCAGCCCGGACAGATCTAGAGAGCAGTACTTC.

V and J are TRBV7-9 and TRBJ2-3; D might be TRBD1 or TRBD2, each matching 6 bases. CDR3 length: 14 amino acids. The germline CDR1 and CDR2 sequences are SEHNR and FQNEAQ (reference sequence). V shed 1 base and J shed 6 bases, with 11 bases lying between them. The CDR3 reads CASSLEGGRDTQYF. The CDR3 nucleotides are TGTGCCAGCAGCTTAGAGGGGGGCCGGGATACGCAGTATTTT.

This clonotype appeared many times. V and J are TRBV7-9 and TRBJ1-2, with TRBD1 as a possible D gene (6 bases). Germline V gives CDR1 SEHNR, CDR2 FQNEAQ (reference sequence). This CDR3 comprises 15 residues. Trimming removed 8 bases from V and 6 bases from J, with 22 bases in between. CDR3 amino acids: CASDRVRGPLDGYTF. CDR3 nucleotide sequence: TGTGCCAGCGATAGGGTACGGGGGCCCCTCGATGGCTACACCTTC.

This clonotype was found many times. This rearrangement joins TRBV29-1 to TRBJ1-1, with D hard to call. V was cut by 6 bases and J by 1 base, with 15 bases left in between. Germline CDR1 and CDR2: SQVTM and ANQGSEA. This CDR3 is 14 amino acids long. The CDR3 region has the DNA TGCAGCGTGGCCCCGCGCGGGCCGAACACTGAAGCTTTCTTT. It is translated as CSVAPRGPNTEAFF.

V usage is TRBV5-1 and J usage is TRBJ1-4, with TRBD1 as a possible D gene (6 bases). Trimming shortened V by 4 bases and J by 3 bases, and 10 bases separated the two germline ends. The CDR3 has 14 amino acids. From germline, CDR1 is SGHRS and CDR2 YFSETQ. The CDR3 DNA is TGCGCCAGCAGCCAGGGGTCGTCTAATGAAAAACTGTTTTTT. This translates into CASSQGSSNEKLFF.

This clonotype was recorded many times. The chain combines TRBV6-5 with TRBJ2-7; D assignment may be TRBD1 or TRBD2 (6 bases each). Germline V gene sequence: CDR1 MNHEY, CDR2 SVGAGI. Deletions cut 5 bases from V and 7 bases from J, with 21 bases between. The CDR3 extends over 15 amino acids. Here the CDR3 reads CASSQPGGPVKEQYF. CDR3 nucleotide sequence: TGTGCCAGCAGTCAACCCGGGGGCCCGGTCAAGGAGCAGTACTTC.